Below are 25 T cell receptor beta chains sequenced from a single sample in a study of CD8 T cells in Susac syndrome. When the RNA was reverse transcribed, random hexamers were used with an input of roughly 0.5 to 1 ug. Using its own MiXCR run on the immunoSEQ multiplex PCR reads, TCRdb lists one record per CDR3 protein. This sample has about 150,000 distinct CDR3 sequences, with roughly 96% found just once. Sequenced: CD4+ T cells from PBMCs. These receptors all come from a human donor with Susac syndrome.

The chain joins TRBV6-5 to TRBJ1-5; 10 positions agree with TRBD1. Germline values: CDR1 MNHEY, CDR2 SVGAGI. The junction had 8 bases not matched to a gene; V was cut back by 2 bases and J by 4 bases. This CDR3 comprises 17 residues. CDR3 nucleotide sequence: TGTGCCAGCAGTTACCCAGGACAGGGGGGGACAAATCAGCCCCAGCATTTT. It encodes CASSYPGQGGTNQPQHF.

Note on this clonotype: Mismatch with germline at one junction end may stem from a read error. V gene TRBV20-1 combines with J gene TRBJ1-4; D might be TRBD1 (6 bases). The CDR3 sequence is 12 residues long. Germline V gives CDR1 DFQATT, CDR2 SNEGSKA (reference sequence). The CDR3 spells CSARDPAWWGAF. The CDR3 DNA is TGCAGTGCTAGAGATCCAGCGTGGTGGGGGGCTTTT.

J is TRBJ2-5 and V is TRBV20-1, with 8 bases lining up with TRBD1. The CDR3 length is 14 residues. J lost 6 bases, V lost 3 bases, and 9 bases had no gene match. Germline CDR1 reads DFQATT; CDR2 reads SNEGSKA (reference sequence). CDR3 DNA: TGCAGTGCTAGGGACTCAGGGGGCGGTCAGACCCAGTACTTC. As protein: CSARDSGGGQTQYF.

The chain uses TRBV4-1 and TRBJ2-5; D is unresolved. Looked up from germline, CDR1 is MGHRA and CDR2 is YSYEKL. V shed 5 bases and J shed 4 bases, with 11 bases lying between them. The CDR3 has 13 amino acids. CDR3 region: CASSVLLGETQYF. In DNA form, the CDR3 reads TGCGCCAGCAGCGTACTACTGGGAGAGACCCAGTACTTC.

This clonotype appeared a single time. This rearrangement joins TRBV20-1 to TRBJ2-5; 10 bases fit TRBD2. The germline V gene has CDR1 DFQATT and CDR2 SNEGSKA (reference sequence). J lost 2 bases, V lost 1 base, and 7 bases had no gene match. This CDR3 is 16 amino acids long. CDR3 DNA sequence: TGCAGTGCTAGAGGTGGACTAGCGGTGGCTCAAGAGACCCAGTACTTC. This encodes CSARGGLAVAQETQYF.

The chain is built from TRBV6-5 and TRBJ2-1; no definite D call. Germline assignment: CDR1 MNHEY and CDR2 SVGAGI. V was trimmed by 4 bases and J by 1 base, leaving 11 bases between them. The CDR3 sequence is 15 residues long. The CDR3 spells CASSSLSASYNEQFF. CDR3 nucleotides: TGTGCCAGCAGTTCCCTATCGGCATCCTACAATGAGCAGTTCTTC.

The count of this clonotype is one. The chain combines TRBV6-5 with TRBJ2-7; 8 bases line up with TRBD1. CDR3 length: 12 residues. CDR1 is MNHEY and CDR2 is SVGAGI in the germline V gene. After removal of 10 bases from V and 2 bases from J, the junction contained 4 bases not matched to a gene. CDR3 coding DNA: TGTGCCACCCGGGACAGGACCTACGAGCAGTACTTC. As protein: CATRDRTYEQYF.

This clonotype occurred once. The V gene is TRBV20-1, the J gene TRBJ1-2, with D perhaps matching TRBD1 (6 bases). Germline V gene sequence: CDR1 DFQATT, CDR2 SNEGSKA (reference sequence). The CDR3 spans 14 residues. V was cut by 5 bases and J by 3 bases, with 16 bases left in between. For the CDR3, the DNA is TGCAGTGCTCCCCTGGGAAGGGGGGACTATGGCTACACCTTC. It specifies CSAPLGRGDYGYTF.

The chain recombines TRBV20-1 with TRBJ1-5, with TRBD1 identical over 9 bases. Trimming cost V 1 base and J 4 bases; bases outside gene matches: 2. The CDR3 spans 14 residues. Germline-derived CDR1 and CDR2 are DFQATT and SNEGSKA (reference sequence). This CDR3 reads CSARGTGENQPQHF. CDR3 coding DNA: TGCAGTGCTAGAGGGACAGGGGAGAATCAGCCCCAGCATTTT.

The chain uses TRBV12-3 or TRBV12-4 and TRBJ2-3; the D call may be TRBD1 or TRBD2 (6 bases each). Trimming shortened V by 5 bases and J by 6 bases, and 18 bases separated the two germline ends. This CDR3 spans 15 amino acids. In nucleotides, the CDR3 is TGTGCCAGCAGTCTCCCGGGGGCCCTGTCTGATACGCAGTATTTT. Translated: CASSLPGALSDTQYF.

This chain joins TRBV20-1 and TRBJ2-5, with TRBD2 identical over 7 bases. Trimming cost V 3 bases and J 6 bases; bases outside gene matches: 10. This CDR3 contains 14 residues. Germline CDR1 reads DFQATT; CDR2 reads SNEGSKA (reference sequence). The CDR3 DNA is TGCAGTGCTAGCGAGGCTAGCGGTACGAAGACCCAGTACTTC. Its protein is CSASEASGTKTQYF.

The chain recombines TRBV15 with TRBJ2-1; 10 nucleotides match TRBD2. The CDR3 extends over 13 amino acids. Germline V gives CDR1 LNHNV, CDR2 YYDKDF (reference sequence). The J segment lost 10 bases and the V segment lost 1 base, leaving 1 base of the junction unmatched. The CDR3 sequence: CATSRGTSGEQFF. For the CDR3, the DNA is TGTGCCACCAGCAGAGGGACTAGCGGCGAGCAGTTCTTC.

The rearrangement joins TRBV12-3 or TRBV12-4 to TRBJ1-2; D is possibly TRBD1 (6 bases). The ends were cut back, 7 bases at V and 8 bases at J, with 17 bases in the middle. The CDR3 runs to 13 residues. The CDR3 reads CASTPRGGLGYTF. The CDR3 nucleotides are TGTGCCAGCACGCCCCGTGGGGGGCTGGGCTACACCTTC.

The chain couples TRBV5-1 to TRBJ2-3, with unresolved D. This CDR3 is built from 12 residues. The germline V gene has CDR1 SGHRS and CDR2 YFSETQ. Deletions cut 1 base from V and 5 bases from J, with 5 bases between. CDR3: CASSLSQDTQYF. The CDR3 bases are TGCGCCAGCAGCTTGTCCCAAGATACGCAGTATTTT.

The chain has TRBV18 and TRBJ2-1; weak D call: TRBD1 (5 bases). Germline assignment: CDR1 KGHSH and CDR2 LQKENI. CDR3 length: 10 residues. Trimming removed 9 bases from V and 8 bases from J, with 8 bases in between. DNA for the CDR3: TGTGCCAGTCTAGGGGATGAGCAGTTCTTC. This gives the protein CASLGDEQFF. Combining the CDR3 with reference TRBV18 and TRBJ2-1 gives the whole variable domain NAGVMQNPRHLVRRRGQEARLRCSPMKGHSHVYWYRQLPEEGLKFMVYLQKENIIDESGMPKERFSAEFPKEGPSILRIQQVVRGDSAAYFCASLGDEQFFGPGTRLTVL.

The chain carries TRBV30 and TRBJ2-7; D is tentatively TRBD1 or TRBD2 (5 bases each). The CDR3 is 13 residues long. The V gene lost 5 bases and the J gene lost 2 bases, with 13 bases spanning the gap. Per the germline V gene, CDR1 is GTSNPN and CDR2 is SVGIG (reference sequence). In DNA form, the CDR3 reads TGTGCCTGGGGGACGGTGATCCCCTACGAGCAGTACTTC. This translates into CAWGTVIPYEQYF.

The chain uses TRBV5-6 and TRBJ1-6, with D tentatively TRBD1 (5 bases). The CDR3 is made up of 16 amino acids. The germline gives CDR1 SGHDT, CDR2 YYEEEE. V was cut by 4 bases and J by 7 bases, with 18 bases left in between. The CDR3 nucleotides read TGTGCCAGCAGCCGACCAGGGTCCCCTGGCAATTCACCCCTCCACTTT. It specifies CASSRPGSPGNSPLHF.

The CDR3 spells CASSRVRDHYEQYF. Here the CDR3 DNA reads TGTGCCAGCAGCCGGGTCAGGGACCACTACGAGCAGTACTTC. V gene TRBV14 combines with J gene TRBJ2-7; D might be TRBD1 or TRBD2, each matching 5 bases. Trimming stripped 4 bases from V and 3 bases from J, with 13 bases between. CDR3 length: 14 amino acids. Germline CDR1 is SGHDN and CDR2 is FVKESK.

The genes are TRBV6-6 and TRBJ2-7; 10 nucleotides line up with TRBD1. J lost 5 bases, V lost 4 bases, and 5 bases had no gene match. CDR3 length equals 14 residues. Germline lookup yields CDR1 MNHNY and CDR2 SVGAGI (reference sequence). This CDR3 reads CASSSGQGIDEQYF. Written as DNA, the CDR3 is TGTGCCAGCAGTTCGGGACAGGGGATAGACGAGCAGTACTTC.

V is TRBV29-1 and J is TRBJ2-7, with 10 nucleotides matching TRBD1. In germline, CDR1 is SQVTM, CDR2 ANQGSEA. The CDR3 spans 13 residues. The V segment lost 4 bases and the J segment 11 bases; nucleotides outside the gene matches: 11. The CDR3: CSVASAGTGDKYF. CDR3 nucleotide sequence: TGCAGCGTTGCTTCGGCGGGGACAGGGGATAAGTACTTC.

The rearrangement uses TRBV3-1 and TRBJ2-1; 11 bases fit TRBD1. Germline V lookup: CDR1 LGHDT, CDR2 YNNKEL (reference sequence). The CDR3 is 16 residues long. V lost 2 bases to trimming and J lost 3 bases; unmatched junction nucleotides: 3. CDR3 sequence reads: CASSQPGTGGYNEQFF. The CDR3 DNA follows: TGTGCCAGCAGCCAACCCGGGACAGGGGGCTACAATGAGCAGTTCTTC.

J is TRBJ2-2 and V is TRBV6-6; D remains ambiguous. Per the germline V gene, CDR1 is MNHNY and CDR2 is SVGAGI (reference sequence). The CDR3 sequence is 15 residues long. The ends were cut back, 0 bases at V and 0 bases at J, with 5 bases in the middle. CDR3 coding DNA: TGTGCCAGCAGTTACTCAGGGTCGAACACCGGGGAGCTGTTTTTT. Translation gives CASSYSGSNTGELFF.

This chain links TRBV5-4 with TRBJ1-6, with D unclear. Trimming removed 0 bases from V and 8 bases from J, with 12 bases in between. The CDR3 is 15 residues long. The germline V gene has CDR1 SGHNT and CDR2 YYREEE (reference sequence). CDR3: CASSLEPRQDSPLHF. The CDR3 DNA follows: TGTGCCAGCAGCTTGGAACCTCGGCAGGATTCACCCCTCCACTTT.

This chain links TRBV3-1 with TRBJ2-5, with TRBD2 matching over 7 bases. Per germline, CDR1 LGHDT and CDR2 YNNKEL (reference sequence). The CDR3 has 13 residues. After removal of 4 bases from V and 5 bases from J, the junction contained 4 bases not matched to a gene. The CDR3 DNA follows: TGTGCCAGCAGCCCGACTAGCTGGGAGACCCAGTACTTC. Protein: CASSPTSWETQYF.

The chain links TRBV7-2 to TRBJ2-3, with 9 nucleotides matching TRBD1. Germline V lookup: CDR1 SGHTA, CDR2 FQGNSA. The CDR3 runs 15 residues. V was clipped by 5 bases and J by 5 bases; unmatched bases: 8. The CDR3 loop is CASSQDRGGGDTQYF. The DNA of the CDR3 is TGTGCCAGCAGCCAGGACAGGGGTGGAGGAGATACGCAGTATTTT.